The rows below give T cell receptor beta chains drawn from one sample of a study of cytomegalovirus exposure and HLA in healthy donors. Clones were sequenced by immunoSEQ multiplex PCR, and TCRdb holds only the in-frame ones, with some missing. The sample records under 150,000 clones, approximately 89% being singletons. Sequencing was carried out using PBMCs. The receptor set was obtained from a woman in her 30s in good health and CMV-seropositive. Each CDR3 is given with its conserved first and last residue. D genes are given only for firm matches. Clone size is given for some rows only: seen once, a few or many times, or a class if the clone is expanded.

.,TRBD1,TRBV4-1,TRBJ2-7,CASRGPGQGEHEQYF,TGCGCCAGCAGGGGACCGGGACAGGGGGAACACGAGCAGTACTTC
.,TRBD2,TRBV11-2,TRBJ2-1,CASSLGGGAYNEQFF,TGTGCCAGCAGCTTAGGCGGGGGGGCCTACAATGAGCAGTTCTTC
.,.,TRBV4-1,TRBJ2-4,CASSQDPGEDNIQYF,TGCGCCAGCAGCCAAGACCCGGGAGAAGACAACATTCAGTACTTC
.,TRBD1,TRBV7-9,TRBJ1-4,CASSQDRGGEKLFF,TGTGCCAGCAGCCAGGACAGGGGGGGTGAAAAACTGTTTTTT
.,TRBD1,TRBV5-4,TRBJ1-2,CASSLDRGQGGYTF,TGTGCCAGCAGTTTGGACAGGGGGCAAGGTGGCTACACCTTC
.,TRBD2,TRBV7-2,TRBJ2-1,CASSSGLAGVYNEQFF,TGTGCCAGCAGCTCCGGACTAGCGGGAGTGTACAATGAGCAGTTCTTC
.,TRBD1,TRBV5-1,TRBJ2-2,CASSLLGQGAPGELFF,TGCGCCAGCAGCTTGCTCGGACAGGGGGCGCCCGGGGAGCTGTTTTTT
once,.,TRBV29-1,TRBJ1-3,CSVGQNSGNTIYF,TGCAGCGTAGGACAGAACTCTGGAAACACCATATATTTT
.,.,TRBV6-5,TRBJ1-2,CATGEVLRNGYTF,TGTGCCACCGGGGAGGTCCTAAGAAATGGCTACACCTTC
.,TRBD1,TRBV27,TRBJ2-1,CASTHRGPSYNEQFF,TGTGCCAGCACACACAGGGGGCCCTCCTACAATGAGCAGTTCTTC
.,TRBD1,TRBV4-2,TRBJ2-7,CASSQEQGAYEQYF,TGTGCCAGCAGCCAAGAACAGGGGGCCTACGAGCAGTACTTC
.,.,TRBV30,TRBJ1-3,CAWAVGTGNTIYF,TGTGCCTGGGCAGTCGGGACTGGAAACACCATATATTTT
.,TRBD1,TRBV6-4,TRBJ2-5,CASSDSSCGTGNQETQYF,TGTGCCAGCAGTGACTCGAGTTGTGGGACAGGCAATCAAGAGACCCAGTACTTC
.,.,TRBV5-6,TRBJ1-2,CASSLSLIFTF,TGTGCCAGCAGCTTGAGCCTGATTTTCACCTTC
.,.,TRBV27,TRBJ2-2,CASSLPPDRNTGELFF,TGTGCCAGCAGTTTACCCCCCGACAGGAACACCGGGGAGCTGTTTTTT
few,.,TRBV27,TRBJ2-7,CASSYGGSYEQYF,TGTGCCAGCAGCTACGGGGGCTCCTACGAGCAGTACTTC
.,TRBD2,TRBV4-1,TRBJ2-7,CASSQEGLAGLLDEQYF,TGCGCCAGCAGCCAAGAGGGACTAGCGGGGCTCCTGGACGAGCAGTACTTC
.,.,TRBV28,TRBJ2-4,CASSTFGTQARDIQYF,TGTGCCAGCTCCACCTTTGGGACTCAGGCCAGGGACATTCAGTACTTC
.,.,TRBV27,TRBJ2-3,CASSLEAGPRDTQYF,TGTGCCAGCTCCCTGGAGGCGGGGCCCAGGGATACGCAGTATTTT
.,.,TRBV27,TRBJ1-1,CASSLHRTNTEASF,TGTGCCAGCAGTTTACACAGGACGAACACTGAAGCTTCCTTT
.,TRBD2,TRBV29-1,TRBJ2-1,CSVEDLGLAGAYNEQFF,TGCAGCGTTGAAGATCTAGGGCTAGCGGGGGCTTACAATGAGCAGTTCTTC
.,.,TRBV2,TRBJ1-5,CATKDISNQPQHF,TGTGCCACCAAGGACATTAGCAATCAGCCCCAGCATTTT
.,.,TRBV10-3,TRBJ2-7,CAISIQGSYEQYF,TGTGCCATCAGCATCCAGGGTTCCTACGAGCAGTACTTC
.,.,TRBV30,TRBJ1-5,CAWSKTGDQPQHF,TGTGCCTGGAGTAAAACCGGAGATCAGCCCCAGCATTTT
.,.,TRBV9,TRBJ1-2,CASSVDIGDYGYTF,TGTGCCAGCAGCGTAGACATAGGGGACTATGGCTACACCTTC
once,TRBD1,TRBV6-1,TRBJ2-7,CASSEALGQGDSRSYEQYF,TGTGCCAGCAGTGAAGCGCTGGGACAGGGAGACTCCCGATCCTACGAGCAGTACTTC
few,.,TRBV9,TRBJ2-2,CASSVGSGGTGELFF,TGTGCCAGCAGCGTAGGTTCAGGAGGCACCGGGGAGCTGTTTTTT
.,.,TRBV10-3,TRBJ1-2,CAISESQGTYGYTF,TGTGCCATCAGTGAGTCACAGGGAACATATGGCTACACCTTC
few,.,TRBV18,TRBJ2-7,CASSPRTSLLYEQYF,TGTGCCAGCTCACCCAGGACATCTCTACTTTACGAGCAGTACTTC
.,TRBD2,TRBV6-6,TRBJ2-7,CASSLTSGEYEQYF,TGTGCCAGCAGTTTGACTAGCGGGGAGTACGAGCAGTACTTC
once,.,TRBV4-1,TRBJ2-5,CASSQGRGAQETQYF,TGCGCCAGCAGCCAAGGACGGGGAGCTCAAGAGACCCAGTACTTC
.,.,TRBV6-5,TRBJ1-5,CASGERSNQPQHF,TGTGCCAGCGGGGAGAGGAGCAATCAGCCCCAGCATTTT
.,.,TRBV7-9,TRBJ1-5,CASSFWAGEDGPQHF,TGTGCCAGCAGCTTTTGGGCAGGGGAAGATGGGCCCCAGCATTTT
.,TRBD1,TRBV19,TRBJ2-7,CASSMRDREYEQYF,TGTGCCAGTAGTATGAGGGACAGGGAGTACGAGCAGTACTTC
.,.,TRBV6-6,TRBJ1-1,CASSLRGGGTEAFF,TGTGCCAGCAGCCTTAGGGGAGGGGGAACTGAAGCTTTCTTT
few,.,TRBV5-8,TRBJ2-7,CASSREPFSSYEQYF,TGTGCCAGCAGCCGGGAGCCCTTCAGCTCCTACGAGCAGTACTTC
once,.,TRBV2,TRBJ1-5,CATMGQGNQPQHF,TGTGCCACTATGGGACAAGGGAATCAGCCCCAGCATTTT
.,.,TRBV5-1,TRBJ1-1,CASSIRQPNTEAFF,TGCGCCAGCAGCATTCGACAGCCGAACACTGAAGCTTTCTTT
.,.,TRBV28,TRBJ1-5,CASSLDPGGDQPQHF,TGTGCCAGCAGTTTAGACCCGGGAGGGGATCAGCCCCAGCATTTT
once,TRBD1,TRBV27,TRBJ1-2,CASSSGDSYGYTF,TGTGCCAGCAGCTCTGGGGACAGCTATGGCTACACCTTC
few,.,TRBV6-5,TRBJ1-1,CASSTPRALEAFF,TGTGCCAGCAGTACACCCAGGGCACTTGAAGCTTTCTTT
.,.,TRBV7-3,TRBJ2-7,CASSFTPGYEQYF,TGTGCCAGCAGCTTTACCCCGGGCTACGAGCAGTACTTC
.,.,TRBV28,TRBJ1-5,CATVSGGDSNQPQHF,TGTGCTACAGTTTCGGGGGGGGATAGCAATCAGCCCCAGCATTTT
.,.,TRBV28,TRBJ1-2,CASWKQGYGYTF,TGTGCCAGCTGGAAACAGGGATATGGCTACACCTTC
.,.,TRBV19,TRBJ2-2,CASRVSGGDNTGELFF,TGTGCCAGTAGGGTCTCCGGCGGAGACAACACCGGGGAGCTGTTTTTT
once,TRBD2,TRBV9,TRBJ2-3,CASSVEGPSGGTDTQYF,TGTGCCAGCAGCGTAGAGGGGCCTAGCGGGGGAACAGATACGCAGTATTTT
once,.,TRBV7-2,TRBJ2-7,CASSEHYEQYF,TGTGCCAGCAGCGAACATTACGAGCAGTACTTC
.,.,TRBV9,TRBJ2-1,CASSSSLGANSYNEQFF,TGTGCCAGCAGCTCTTCCCTCGGAGCGAACTCCTACAATGAGCAGTTCTTC
.,.,TRBV5-4,TRBJ1-2,CASSLADGYTF,TGTGCCAGCAGCTTGGCCGATGGCTACACCTTC
once,.,TRBV13,TRBJ1-5,CASSLEGDQPQHF,TGTGCCAGCAGCTTAGAAGGGGATCAGCCCCAGCATTTT
.,.,TRBV2,TRBJ2-7,CASSGDSYEQYF,TGTGCCAGCAGCGGAGACTCCTACGAGCAGTACTTC
.,.,TRBV7-9,TRBJ1-2,CASSPQGIYGYTF,TGTGCCAGCAGCCCCCAGGGGATCTATGGCTACACCTTC